This TCR beta chain was retrieved from a study of technical replicates of blood from a handful of donors. The method was immunoSEQ multiplex PCR; TCRdb's version includes in-frame clones alone and lacks a portion of them. The table records some 69,000 clones, over 70% of them present only once. Looked up from germline, CDR1 is LGHNA and CDR2 is YNFKEQ. The CDR3 contains 18 residues. The ends were cut back, 1 base at V and 0 bases at J, with 19 bases in the middle. The sample was PBMCs. This chain uses TRBV4-2 with TRBJ2-7; D is possibly TRBD2 (5 bases). The source of this sequence is a human donor in good health. Some clones in this sample may be carry-over from other donors' samples. DNA of the CDR3: TGTGCCAGCAGCCAAGGAGGAGCTGGGTCTAGCCACTCCTACGAGCAGTACTTC. It yields the protein CASSQGGAGSSHSYEQYF.